These 8 T cell receptor beta chains share one sample of origin, sequenced in a study of T-cell memory formation after mild COVID-19. TCRdb passed the 5' RACE reads through MiXCR, listing each CDR3 protein once. The data contain approximately 190,000 distinct CDR3 sequences, around 19% of them singletons. Specimen: PBMCs or a T cell subset sorted from them (not recorded which). Source of these receptors: an adult woman who had mild COVID-19 (a few samples of this study predate the infection). Cell type and time point are not known.

This clonotype was detected only once. The V call is TRBV6-5, the J call TRBJ2-2; D uncertain. The CDR3 runs to 13 residues. From germline, CDR1 is MNHEY and CDR2 SVGAGI. With 2 bases removed from V and 4 bases from J, the gap between germline ends came to 5 bases. CDR3 loop: CASSYEGTGELFF. In DNA, the CDR3 is TGTGCCAGCAGTTACGAAGGCACCGGGGAGCTGTTTTTT.

This clonotype was seen only a few times. V and J are TRBV7-2 and TRBJ2-3; 11 bases agree with TRBD2. Germline values: CDR1 SGHTA, CDR2 FQGNSA. The CDR3 covers 16 residues. Germline trimming cut 4 bases from V and 9 bases from J; bases unmatched to any gene: 12. The CDR3 nucleotides read TGTGCCAGCAGCTCAAATAGCGGGAGGGCCTTTGGAACGCAGTATTTT. As protein: CASSSNSGRAFGTQYF.

The genes are TRBV18 and TRBJ2-5, with D perhaps TRBD1 (6 bases). Per the germline V gene, CDR1 is KGHSH and CDR2 is LQKENI. V lost 2 bases, J lost 3 bases, and 10 bases lay in between. The CDR3 consists of 14 residues. CDR3 residues: CASSPSQGKETQYF. Here the CDR3 DNA reads TGTGCCAGCTCACCATCTCAGGGGAAAGAGACCCAGTACTTC. Complete variable domain (other parts from reference TRBV18 and TRBJ2-5): NAGVMQNPRHLVRRRGQEARLRCSPMKGHSHVYWYRQLPEEGLKFMVYLQKENIIDESGMPKERFSAEFPKEGPSILRIQQVVRGDSAAYFCASSPSQGKETQYFGPGTRLLVL.

The chain combines TRBV7-9 with TRBJ1-2; 11 bases match TRBD1. The CDR3 covers 16 residues. CDR1 SEHNR and CDR2 FQNEAQ come from the germline V gene (reference sequence). V shed 4 bases and J 4 bases; nucleotides not matched to a gene: 8. The CDR3 nucleotides are TGTGCCAGCAGCTCCCGGGACAGGGGGACTATCTATGGCTACACCTTC. As protein: CASSSRDRGTIYGYTF.

This clonotype was counted a few times. CDR3 residues: CSALHRGTSTDTQYF. The CDR3 DNA sequence: TGCAGTGCCCTACACCGGGGCACTAGCACAGATACGCAGTATTTT. J is TRBJ2-3 and V is TRBV20-1; possibly TRBD1 or TRBD2 for D (5 bases each). V lost 6 bases and J lost 0, with 16 bases in between. The CDR3 loop spans 15 amino acids. Germline V lookup: CDR1 DFQATT, CDR2 SNEGSKA (reference sequence).

This clonotype was recorded a few times. This chain uses TRBV15 with TRBJ1-5; TRBD1 might be the D (5 bases). CDR1 LNHNV and CDR2 YYDKDF come from the germline V gene (reference sequence). The CDR3 has 12 amino acids. V shed 11 bases and J shed 4 bases, with 12 bases lying between them. CDR3 residues: CAEARDNQPQHF. CDR3 bases: TGTGCCGAGGCCAGGGATAATCAGCCCCAGCATTTT.

This clonotype was counted only a few times. The V and J genes are TRBV24-1 and TRBJ2-1, with no clear D. In germline, CDR1 is KGHDR, CDR2 SFDVKD. The CDR3 has 12 amino acids. Deletions cut 4 bases from V and 9 bases from J, with 9 bases between. DNA for the CDR3: TGTGCCACCAGTGACAACATCCGTGAGCAGTTCTTC. It codes for CATSDNIREQFF.

The chain has TRBV11-2 and TRBJ1-4; D is unclear. Per the germline V gene, CDR1 is SGHAT and CDR2 is FQNNGV. CDR3 length: 13 amino acids. The V end lost 4 bases, the J end lost 5 bases, and 8 bases lay between the germline ends. The CDR3: CASSSRPNEKLFF. CDR3 bases: TGTGCCAGCAGCTCTCGACCCAATGAAAAACTGTTTTTT.